The following is a TCR beta chain sequence with its context. Its antigen is undetermined. This specimen belongs to a study of regulatory T cells in long-lasting Graves disease. Study findings and constraints: Persistent cases favored TRBV28, TRBJ1-2 and TRBJ2-5.

The CDR3 is 11 residues long. Germline-derived CDR1 and CDR2 are PRHDT and FYEKMQ (reference sequence). Trimming took off 1 base at V and 9 bases at J, with 3 bases between the two ends. Stated time point: newly diagnosed GD, antithyroid drugs for less than 3 months. Extracted PBMC RNA gave rise to the TCR library. Per American Thyroid Association guidelines, Graves' disease was diagnosed. An endocrinology department located in Xi'an, China, was where the patients came from. Relying on iRepertoire HTBI primers and Arm-PCR of CDR3 regions, the team built TCR beta libraries. TCRdb independently ran MiXCR on the multiplex PCR reads; one entry per CDR3 protein. The table shows about 560,000 distinct CDR3 sequences, with about 16% occurring only once. A further study also used this sample, focusing on T cells in Graves' hyperthyroidism and ophthalmopathy. That work contributes: Absence of ophthalmopathy progression within 18 months defined stable Graves' hyperthyroidism.

The TCR comes from a man younger than 35 with Graves disease. Specimen: peripheral blood mononuclear cells (PBMCs), collected at new diagnosis, from a patient treated with antithyroid drugs. The chain couples TRBV13 to TRBJ2-2; D remains unclear. CDR3 bases: TGTGCCAGCAGCTTAGTGCGGGAGCTGTTTTTT. Translation gives CASSLVRELFF.